Below, 29 T cell receptor beta chains from the same sample are listed, as sequenced in a study of blood T cells in healthy people across ages. Alongside a J-beta primer mix, a sample-barcoded 5' primer served in a second PCR lasting about 7 to 12 cycles. A single record per CDR3 protein comes from TCRdb applying MiXCR to the 5' RACE reads. The sample contains around 990,000 distinct CDR3 sequences, approximately 25% of which appear only once. These data were also filed under a second study, of T cells of mothers and their children.

The material sequenced was blood. These receptors were collected from a girl aged 2-9 years in good health.

This clonotype was detected a few times. The chain joins TRBV9 to TRBJ2-5, with D perhaps being TRBD1 or TRBD2 (7 bases each). The J call may be mistaken, given a closer DNA end match to TRBJ2-1. CDR1 is SGDLS and CDR2 is YYNGEE in the germline V gene. CDR3 length: 16 residues. The chain's CDR3 is CASSPRGAGEYNEQFF. DNA for the CDR3: TGTGCCAGCAGCCCCAGGGGGGCGGGAGAATACAATGAGCAGTTCTTC.

The J gene is TRBJ2-1, the V gene TRBV3-1; unclear D gene. Germline CDR1 reads LGHDT; CDR2 reads YNNKEL (reference sequence). With 4 bases removed from V and 7 bases from J, the gap between germline ends came to 11 bases. The CDR3 runs to 13 residues. CDR3: CASSPAPSNEQFF. The CDR3, as DNA: TGTGCCAGCAGCCCTGCCCCCAGTAATGAGCAGTTCTTC.

This clonotype has just a few counts. The genes are TRBV14 and TRBJ2-7; a weak D match, TRBD1 (6 bases). Trimming removed 1 base at V and 7 bases at J, with 11 bases between. In germline, CDR1 is SGHDN, CDR2 FVKESK. This CDR3 contains 13 residues. The CDR3 sequence: CASSQAVQGEQYF. The CDR3 DNA sequence: TGTGCCAGCAGCCAAGCGGTTCAGGGGGAGCAGTACTTC.

A word on this clonotype: One junction end disagrees with the germline gene, perhaps due to a read error. This chain links TRBV27 with TRBJ1-1, with unresolved D. CDR1 is MNHEY, CDR2 SMNVEV, per germline (reference sequence). The CDR3 contains 14 residues. For the CDR3, the DNA is TGTGCCAGCAGTGCATGGGCCCAGAACGCTGAAGCTTTCTTT. Translation gives CASSAWAQNAEAFF.

This clonotype was detected only a few times. This chain connects TRBV5-1 to TRBJ1-1; TRBD1 is a possible D gene (5 bases). The V gene lost 4 bases and the J gene lost 9 bases, with 10 bases spanning the gap. CDR1 and CDR2 from the germline V gene are SGHRS and YFSETQ. This CDR3 is built from 11 residues. The CDR3 nucleotides are TGCGCCAGCAGCGGAGGGGATAAAGCTTTCTTT. As protein: CASSGGDKAFF.

This clonotype appeared once. J is TRBJ1-2 and V is TRBV7-2; 8 bases match TRBD1. The germline V gene has CDR1 SGHTA and CDR2 FQGNSA. The CDR3 consists of 16 residues. With 5 bases clipped from V and 2 bases from J, the junction kept 10 bases outside the gene matches. The CDR3 sequence: CASSLRYTGGNYGYTF. CDR3 nucleotides: TGTGCCAGCAGCCTTAGATATACAGGGGGAAACTATGGCTACACCTTC.

The chain uses TRBV12-3 or TRBV12-4 and TRBJ1-2; the D is unclear. The CDR3 is 12 amino acids. The ends were cut back, 1 base at V and 7 bases at J, with 7 bases in the middle. CDR3 sequence reads: CASSLEEIGYTF. CDR3 in DNA: TGTGCCAGCAGTTTAGAAGAGATTGGCTACACCTTC.

The chain combines TRBV29-1 with TRBJ2-5; no reliable D call. Judging by the DNA end, TRBJ2-1 fits better; the J call may be wrong. Germline V CDR1 and CDR2: SQVTM, ANQGSEA. There are 14 residues in the CDR3. The CDR3 DNA reads TGCAGCGTTGAAGTCCCACAGCCCTACAATGAGCAGTTCTTC. Translating gives CSVEVPQPYNEQFF.

The chain has TRBV9 and TRBJ2-7, with unresolved D. V was cut by 1 base and J by 3 bases, with 8 bases left in between. The germline V gene has CDR1 SGDLS and CDR2 YYNGEE. The CDR3 loop spans 13 amino acids. The DNA of the CDR3 is TGTGCCAGCAGCGTAAAAGCTGGCTACGAGCAGTACTTC. Its protein is CASSVKAGYEQYF. Full variable domain (missing parts from reference TRBV9 and TRBJ2-7): DSGVTQTPKHLITATGQRVTLRCSPRSGDLSVYWYQQSLDQGLQFLIQYYNGEERAKGNILERFSAQQFPDLHSELNLSSLELGDSALYFCASSVKAGYEQYFGPGTRLTVT.

The chain is built from TRBV5-6 and TRBJ2-2; TRBD2 aligns across 14 bases. Trimming removed 5 bases from V and 3 bases from J; junction bases left unmatched: 15. This CDR3 has 20 residues. Germline CDR1 is SGHDT and CDR2 is YYEEEE. CDR3 residues: CASRPFPGTSGRADTGELFF. As DNA, the CDR3 is TGTGCCAGCAGGCCTTTTCCCGGGACTAGCGGGAGAGCGGACACCGGGGAGCTGTTTTTT.

The chain joins TRBV6-6 to TRBJ2-1; D may match TRBD1 or TRBD2 (7 bases each). The CDR3 has 14 amino acids. Germline-derived CDR1 and CDR2 are MNHNY and SVGAGI (reference sequence). V lost 5 bases to trimming and J lost 6 bases, with 14 bases between them. The CDR3 region has the DNA TGTGCCAGCAGTCCTAGCGGACAGGCCAATGAGCAGTTCTTC. Encoded protein: CASSPSGQANEQFF.

This clonotype has a handful of counts. The V and J genes are TRBV4-2 and TRBJ1-4, with D possibly being TRBD1 (5 bases). This CDR3 has 20 amino acids. Trimming removed 0 bases from V and 8 bases from J, with 28 bases in between. CDR1 is LGHNA, CDR2 YNFKEQ, per germline. The CDR3 protein is CASSQDLSRELITQGEKLFF. DNA of the CDR3: TGTGCCAGCAGCCAAGATTTGTCCAGGGAGCTAATAACCCAGGGAGAAAAACTGTTTTTT.

This clonotype was picked up one time. This rearrangement joins TRBV27 to TRBJ2-6; tentative D call: TRBD1 (5 bases). The V end was cut by 5 bases, the J end by 0 bases, with 11 bases between. The germline V gene has CDR1 MNHEY and CDR2 SMNVEV (reference sequence). The CDR3 is made up of 16 amino acids. In DNA form, the CDR3 reads TGTGCCAGCAGTACCCGACAGAGCTCTGGGGCCAACGTCCTGACTTTC. Translation: CASSTRQSSGANVLTF.

The rearrangement links TRBV9 to TRBJ2-1; either TRBD1 or TRBD2 may fit D (5 bases each). This CDR3 spans 13 amino acids. Germline V lookup: CDR1 SGDLS, CDR2 YYNGEE. Trimming took 4 bases from V and 12 from J, leaving 17 bases between them. CDR3 nucleotide sequence: TGTGCCAGCAGCCCTCGGGACCCAAGGGGGCAGTTCTTC. Its translation is CASSPRDPRGQFF.

This clonotype was found a few times. J is TRBJ2-5 and V is TRBV5-1; tentatively, D is TRBD2 (5 bases). CDR3 length: 14 residues. V was shortened by 5 bases and J by 1 base, with 12 bases between the two germline ends. Germline V gene sequence: CDR1 SGHRS, CDR2 YFSETQ. CDR3 in amino acids: CASSPGESQETQYF. The CDR3 DNA reads as TGCGCCAGCAGTCCCGGGGAGTCCCAAGAGACCCAGTACTTC.

This clonotype was seen only a few times. The chain carries TRBV7-9 and TRBJ2-3; perhaps TRBD2 as D (6 bases). This CDR3 region has 15 residues. With 1 base removed from V and 6 bases from J, the gap between germline ends came to 14 bases. Germline CDR1 is SEHNR and CDR2 is FQNEAQ (reference sequence). CDR3 in DNA: TGTGCCAGCAGCTTAGTGGCAAGGGAGGCGGATACGCAGTATTTT. This sequence encodes CASSLVAREADTQYF.

The J gene is TRBJ2-7, the V gene TRBV10-3; no definite D call. This CDR3 is built from 14 residues. V lost 2 bases and J 3 bases, leaving 11 bases between the germline ends. CDR1 ENHRY and CDR2 SYGVKD come from the germline V gene. The CDR3 protein is CAISERGRRYEQYF. In nucleotides, the CDR3 is TGTGCCATCAGTGAGCGAGGACGTCGCTACGAGCAGTACTTC.

This clonotype was seen only a few times. V usage is TRBV6-1 and J usage is TRBJ2-5, with D tentatively TRBD1 (6 bases). The J call could be wrong; TRBJ2-1 is a better fit for the DNA end. Germline values: CDR1 MNHNS, CDR2 SASEGT. This CDR3 comprises 13 residues. Here the CDR3 DNA reads TGTGCCAGCGGCAGCCTGCTCCGGGACAAGCAGTTCTTC. Translated, it gives CASGSLLRDKQFF.

This clonotype occurred a few times. The chain is built from TRBV6-6 and TRBJ1-4; a weak D match, TRBD1 (6 bases). Germline V gene sequence: CDR1 MNHNY, CDR2 SVGAGI (reference sequence). The CDR3 covers 12 residues. V was cut by 8 bases and J by 6 bases, with 10 bases left in between. The CDR3 DNA sequence: TGTGCCAGCGCCACAGGGTATGAAAAACTGTTTTTT. This translates into CASATGYEKLFF.

This clonotype was seen ten or more times. The rearrangement uses TRBV29-1 and TRBJ2-3; D is unresolved. Germline V gene data show CDR1 as SQVTM and CDR2 as ANQGSEA. V shed 4 bases and J shed 0 bases, with 8 bases lying between them. The CDR3 loop spans 13 amino acids. DNA of the CDR3: TGCAGCGTTGTTAACCCTAGCACAGATACGCAGTATTTT. This translates into CSVVNPSTDTQYF.

V usage is TRBV6-1 and J usage is TRBJ2-2, with D possibly TRBD1 on 6 matching bases. The CDR3 contains 13 residues. CDR1 MNHNS and CDR2 SASEGT come from the germline V gene. The V gene lost 5 bases and the J gene lost 5 bases, with 9 bases spanning the gap. CDR3 loop: CASSITGTGELFF. For the CDR3, the DNA is TGTGCCAGCAGTATCACAGGGACCGGGGAGCTGTTTTTT.

The gene calls are TRBV6-6 and TRBJ1-4, with 12 bases aligning to TRBD1. There are 16 residues in the CDR3. Germline values: CDR1 MNHNY, CDR2 SVGAGI (reference sequence). V shed 0 bases, J shed 7 bases, and the junction held 3 bases outside the gene matches. CDR3 nucleotides: TGTGCCAGCAGTTACTCGGGACAGGGGGCAGGTGAAAAACTGTTTTTT. Translation gives CASSYSGQGAGEKLFF.

This chain joins TRBV5-1 and TRBJ2-1, with 8 positions matching TRBD1. With the DNA end fitting TRBJ2-7 better, the J assignment may be wrong. The CDR3 covers 15 residues. Germline CDR1 is SGHRS and CDR2 is YFSETQ. CDR3 region: CASSLIPDRAYEQYF. The CDR3, as DNA: TGCGCCAGCAGCTTGATTCCGGACAGGGCCTACGAGCAGTACTTC.

The V and J genes are TRBV18 and TRBJ1-2; perhaps TRBD1 as D (6 bases). CDR3 size: 14 residues. V was shortened by 3 bases and J by 4 bases, with 12 bases between the two germline ends. Germline loops: CDR1 KGHSH, CDR2 LQKENI. As DNA, the CDR3 is TGTGCCAGCTCACCCCTGCAGGGGTTCTATGGCTACACCTTC. Protein sequence: CASSPLQGFYGYTF.

The chain combines TRBV7-6 with TRBJ2-7; the match to TRBD2 covers 12 bases. The CDR3 contains 16 residues. Germline V CDR1 and CDR2: SGHVS, FNYEAQ. V dropped 1 base and J dropped 0; count of bases not matched to a gene: 1. As DNA, the CDR3 is TGTGCCAGCAGCTTAGGGACTAGCGGGGACTCCTACGAGCAGTACTTC. Translated, it gives CASSLGTSGDSYEQYF.

The gene calls are TRBV5-1 and TRBJ1-1, with D hard to call. Trimming left V 3 bases short and J 1 base short, with 10 bases between. Germline values: CDR1 SGHRS, CDR2 YFSETQ. This CDR3 is built from 14 residues. CDR3 bases: TGCGCCAGCAGCTCCCGGGATCCGAACACTGAAGCTTTCTTT. Protein: CASSSRDPNTEAFF.

The V and J genes are TRBV20-1 and TRBJ2-1; D remains unclear. The CDR3 has 16 residues. The V end lost 3 bases, the J end lost 6 bases, and 21 bases lay between the germline ends. Germline CDR1 is DFQATT and CDR2 is SNEGSKA (reference sequence). The CDR3 region is CSARAPMDLAGNEQFF. DNA for the CDR3: TGCAGTGCTAGGGCCCCCATGGACCTCGCCGGCAATGAGCAGTTCTTC.

The sample holds a few counts of this clonotype. The CDR3 sequence: CSASPLSGNSYEQYF. In nucleotides, the CDR3 is TGCAGTGCTAGCCCGCTTTCGGGGAACTCCTACGAGCAGTACTTC. The chain employs TRBV20-1 and TRBJ2-7; possibly TRBD2 for D (5 bases). The CDR3 is 15 amino acids. CDR1 and CDR2 (germline): DFQATT, SNEGSKA (reference sequence). V shed 3 bases and J shed 0 bases, with 15 bases lying between them.

This CDR3 reads CASTEGAGEAFF. DNA of the CDR3: TGTGCCAGTACAGAAGGGGCAGGTGAAGCTTTCTTT. This chain connects TRBV19 to TRBJ1-1; D is perhaps TRBD1 (5 bases). Germline V gene data show CDR1 as LNHDA and CDR2 as SQIVND (reference sequence). V was cut by 7 bases and J by 7 bases, with 13 bases left in between. CDR3 size: 12 residues.